Below, one T cell receptor (beta chain) is given with its context. What it binds is not known. V lost 1 base and J 14 bases, leaving 17 bases between the germline ends. CDR1 and CDR2 from the germline V gene are GTSNPN and SVGIG (reference sequence). The CDR3 covers 12 residues. The data stem from a study of cytomegalovirus exposure and HLA in healthy donors. Notes on the study in general: An apparent linkage of common viral pathogens to several of the most significant clusters emerged in a later analysis.

PCR was performed using 60 Vbeta and 13 Jbeta primers. Libraries were prepared by immunoSEQ multiplex PCR; TCRdb keeps only in-frame clonotypes and omits some of them. The sample holds 140,000 or so clones, approximately 88% seen once. The sample taken for sequencing was PBMCs. This TCR was recovered from a woman between 35 and 50 years old in good health and CMV-seronegative. The chain joins TRBV30 to TRBJ2-5, with D possibly TRBD1 on 6 matching bases. CDR3 in amino acids: CAWSDLRWGQYF. CDR3 nucleotides: TGTGCCTGGAGTGACCTCCGGTGGGGACAATACTTC. Based on the CDR3 plus reference TRBV30 and TRBJ2-5, the full variable domain is SQTIHQWPATLVQPVGSPLSLECTVEGTSNPNLYWYRQAAGRGLQLLFYSVGIGQISSEVPQNLSASRPQDRQFILSSKKLLLSDSGFYLCAWSDLRWGQYFGPGTRLLVL.